This T cell receptor (beta chain) was sequenced for a study of blood T cell repertoires in COVID-19. Germline loops: CDR1 SGHRS, CDR2 YFSETQ. The CDR3 covers 13 residues. With 5 bases clipped from V and 5 bases from J, the junction kept 6 bases outside the gene matches. Sequencing was performed with immunoSEQ multiplex PCR; in TCRdb, only in-frame clones are kept and a portion is missing. This sample carries about 130,000 clones, around 89% of them seen once, and the ten largest clones take 15% to 20%. J is TRBJ1-2 and V is TRBV5-1; TRBD1 matches 7 bases. Sequencing was carried out using peripheral blood. The sequence was obtained from a man over 45 with active or convalescent COVID-19. For the CDR3, the DNA is TGCGCCAGCAGACCCACAGGGGATTATGGCTACACCTTC. Amino acids: CASRPTGDYGYTF.